This TCR beta chain was obtained from a study of T cell repertoires in cytomegalovirus infection. The overall study: Public TCR beta signature analysis indicated the presence of both CMV infection and matching HLA type. General study findings and limits: Summed frequency of public TCR beta families distinguished CMV carriers with the relevant HLA. The response measured ex vivo was dominated by TCR beta clonotypes (HLA-C-restricted and CMV-specific).

Trimming pared 6 bases from V and 4 bases from J, leaving 24 bases between. Germline CDR1 is MNHEY and CDR2 is SVGEGT. This CDR3 is built from 17 residues. TCRdb ran MiXCR on the reads and lists one entry per CDR3 protein. The table lists 200,000 to 300,000 distinct CDR3 sequences, roughly 6.5% of them singletons. A word on this clonotype: Antigen specificity is unknown.

J is TRBJ1-2 and V is TRBV6-2 or TRBV6-3; maybe TRBD1 (6 bases). The sequence was obtained from a human donor in good health (CMV status not recorded). Some clones in this sample may be carry-over from other donors' samples. Sequenced: PBMCs. CDR3 in DNA: TGTGCCAGCAGCCATCCTCAGGACAGCCTTATGTTCTATGGCTACACCTTC. Translation gives CASSHPQDSLMFYGYTF.